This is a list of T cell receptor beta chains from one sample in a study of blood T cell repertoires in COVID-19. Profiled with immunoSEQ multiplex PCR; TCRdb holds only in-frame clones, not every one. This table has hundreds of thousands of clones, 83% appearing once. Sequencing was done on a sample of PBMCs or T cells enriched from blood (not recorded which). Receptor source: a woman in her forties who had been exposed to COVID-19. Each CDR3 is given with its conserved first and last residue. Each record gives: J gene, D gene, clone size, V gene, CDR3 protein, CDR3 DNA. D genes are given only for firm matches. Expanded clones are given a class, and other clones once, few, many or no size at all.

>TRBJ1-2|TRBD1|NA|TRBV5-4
CASSLPGQGAANYGYTF
TGTGCCAGCAGCCTCCCGGGACAGGGGGCTGCTAACTATGGCTACACCTTC
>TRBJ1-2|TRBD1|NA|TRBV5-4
CASSKETGGNYYGYTF
TGTGCCAGCAGCAAAGAGACAGGGGGAAATTACTATGGCTACACCTTC
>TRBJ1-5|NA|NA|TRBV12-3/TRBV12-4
CASSPRDQPQHF
TGTGCCAGCAGTCCTCGGGATCAGCCCCAGCATTTT
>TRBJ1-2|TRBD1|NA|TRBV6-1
CASSEPGQGSYGYTF
TGTGCCAGCAGTGAACCGGGACAGGGGTCCTATGGCTACACCTTC
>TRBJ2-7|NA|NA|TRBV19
CASSIDLVWAGDHEQYF
TGTGCCAGTAGTATAGATCTTGTGTGGGCAGGTGATCACGAGCAGTACTTC
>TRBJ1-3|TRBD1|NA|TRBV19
CASSIPPGQESGNTIYF
TGTGCCAGTAGTATACCTCCGGGACAGGAGTCCGGAAACACCATATATTTT
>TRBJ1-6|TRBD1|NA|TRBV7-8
CASSLGQGLSPLHF
TGTGCCAGCAGCTTGGGACAGGGTCTTTCACCCCTCCACTTT
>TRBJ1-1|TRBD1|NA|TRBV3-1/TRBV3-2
CASSQERGQGFIAEAFF
TGTGCCAGCAGCCAAGAACGGGGACAGGGTTTCATCGCTGAAGCTTTCTTT
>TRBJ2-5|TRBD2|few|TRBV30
CAWSVRLADQETQYF
TGTGCCTGGAGTGTACGGCTAGCGGATCAAGAGACCCAGTACTTC
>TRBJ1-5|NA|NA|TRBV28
CASSSSYSNQPQHF
TGTGCCAGCAGTTCTTCTTATAGCAATCAGCCCCAGCATTTT
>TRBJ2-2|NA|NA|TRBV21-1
CASSKGGRGWTGELFF
TGTGCCAGCAGCAAAGGAGGCAGGGGGTGGACCGGGGAGCTGTTTTTT
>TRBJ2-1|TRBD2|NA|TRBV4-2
CASSQGSWLGGNNEQFF
TGTGCCAGCAGCCAGGGGTCCTGGTTGGGGGGGAACAATGAGCAGTTCTTC
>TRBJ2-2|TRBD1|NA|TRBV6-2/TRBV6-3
CASSYSKGTGMMDGELFF
TGTGCCAGCAGTTACTCGAAGGGGACAGGGATGATGGACGGGGAGCTGTTTTTT
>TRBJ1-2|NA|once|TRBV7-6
CASSPGRVGDGYTF
TGTGCCAGCAGCCCAGGGAGGGTAGGGGATGGCTACACCTTC
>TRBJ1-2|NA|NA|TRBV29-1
CSVREGTNYGYTF
TGCAGCGTCCGGGAGGGAACCAACTATGGCTACACCTTC
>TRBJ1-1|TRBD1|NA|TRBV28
CASSPQGYTEAFF
TGTGCCAGCAGTCCACAGGGGTACACTGAAGCTTTCTTT
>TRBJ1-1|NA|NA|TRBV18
CASSPLNTEAFF
TGTGCCAGCTCACCCTTGAACACTGAAGCTTTCTTT
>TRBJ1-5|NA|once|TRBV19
CASTNFTPPGSRAQHF
TGTGCCAGTACCAACTTTACGCCCCCCGGGAGTAGGGCCCAGCATTTT